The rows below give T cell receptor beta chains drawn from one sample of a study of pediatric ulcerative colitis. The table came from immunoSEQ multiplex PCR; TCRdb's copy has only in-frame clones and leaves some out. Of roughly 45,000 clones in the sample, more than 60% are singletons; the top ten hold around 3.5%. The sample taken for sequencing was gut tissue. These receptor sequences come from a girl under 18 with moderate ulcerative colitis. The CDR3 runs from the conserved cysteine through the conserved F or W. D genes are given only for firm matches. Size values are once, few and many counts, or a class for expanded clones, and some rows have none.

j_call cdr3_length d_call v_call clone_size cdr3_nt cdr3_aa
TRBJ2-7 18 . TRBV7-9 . TGTGCCAGCAGCTCCCCCCTCGAGGCGGGGCTGTTCTCCTACGAGCAGTACTTC CASSSPLEAGLFSYEQYF
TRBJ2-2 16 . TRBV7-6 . TGTGCCAGCAGCCACGAGCTGGGGGATTACACCGGGGAGCTGTTTTTT CASSHELGDYTGELFF
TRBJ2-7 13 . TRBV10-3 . TGTGCCAGCAGTCTGGCTTTCGAATACGAGCAGTACTTC CASSLAFEYEQYF
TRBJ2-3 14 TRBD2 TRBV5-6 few TGTGCCAGCAACGCCGGCGGGGGAACAGATACGCAGTATTTT CASNAGGGTDTQYF
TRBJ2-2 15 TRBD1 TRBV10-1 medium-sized TGCGCCAGCAGTGACCTGGGACAGGGGAACGGGGAGCTGTTTTTT CASSDLGQGNGELFF
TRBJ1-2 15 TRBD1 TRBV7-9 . TGTGCCAGCAGCTTAGGACAGGGTCGTAACTATGGCTACACCTTC CASSLGQGRNYGYTF
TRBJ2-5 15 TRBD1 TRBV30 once TGTGCCTGGAGTCCGACAGGGGTCGGTGGGGAGACCCAGTACTTC CAWSPTGVGGETQYF
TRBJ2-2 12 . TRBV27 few TGTGCCAGCGGAAAGCCCACCGGGGAGCTGTTTTTT CASGKPTGELFF
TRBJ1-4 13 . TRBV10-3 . TGTGCCATCGGTGGCGGGGGTGGTGAAAAACTGTTTTTT CAIGGGGGEKLFF
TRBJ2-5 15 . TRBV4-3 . TGCGCCAGCAGCCAAGGGGCGGGTTTGGGAGAGACCCAGTACTTC CASSQGAGLGETQYF
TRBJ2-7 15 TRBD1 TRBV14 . TGTGCCAGCAGCCAATCGGGCAGGGGGCCCTACGAGCAGTACTTC CASSQSGRGPYEQYF
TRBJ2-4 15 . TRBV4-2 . TGTGCCAGCAGCCTAGGGGGGGGAACTGTAGACATTCAGTACTTC CASSLGGGTVDIQYF
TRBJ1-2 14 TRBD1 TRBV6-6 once TGTGCCAGCAAGGTCGGGACAGGGGCTTATGGCTACACCTTC CASKVGTGAYGYTF
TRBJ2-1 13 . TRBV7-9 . TGTGCCAGCAGCTTAGATTCCTACAATGAGCAGTTCTTC CASSLDSYNEQFF
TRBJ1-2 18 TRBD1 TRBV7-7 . TGTGCTAGCAGCTTAGATTACTTCAGGGGGGCCCAGGACTATGGCTACACCTTC CASSLDYFRGAQDYGYTF
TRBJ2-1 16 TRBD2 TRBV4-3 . TGCGCCAGCAGCCAGTCCTGGCTAGCGGGGGGGGATGAGCAGTTCTTC CASSQSWLAGGDEQFF
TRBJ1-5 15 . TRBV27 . TGTGCCAGCAGTTCCGGGGACATCGGAGGACAGCCCCAGCATTTT CASSSGDIGGQPQHF
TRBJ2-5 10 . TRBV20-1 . TGCAGTGCCATAAAAGAGACCCAGTACTTC CSAIKETQYF
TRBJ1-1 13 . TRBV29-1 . TGCAGCGTTGGGGGGCGGGCAAACACTGAAGCTTTCTTT CSVGGRANTEAFF
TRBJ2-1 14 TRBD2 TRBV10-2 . TGCGCCAGCGATCTAGCGGGAGGCTTCAATGAGCAGTTCTTC CASDLAGGFNEQFF
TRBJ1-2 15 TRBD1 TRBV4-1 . TGCGCCAGCAGCCCGGGACAGGGGGCTAACTATGGCTACACCTTC CASSPGQGANYGYTF
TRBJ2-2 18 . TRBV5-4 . TGTGCCAGCAGCCCTGAACTTTTAGGGGCGGGGAACACCGGGGAGCTGTTTTTT CASSPELLGAGNTGELFF
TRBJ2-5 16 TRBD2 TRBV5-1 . TGCGCCAGCAGCTCAGGGACTAGCGGGAGTACAGAGACCCAGTACTTC CASSSGTSGSTETQYF